These 28 T cell receptor beta chains share one sample of origin, sequenced in a study of early T cells in non-severe SARS-CoV-2 infection (dated by TCRdb to about 2021). Library construction relied on 5' RACE. Sequenced using a NextSeq 500. The public reads were quality trimmed at Q25 with fastp and then assembled into clones with MiXCR by TCRdb, keeping productive beta chains. For every CDR3 protein sequence, its rows merge into one entry that carries the most common genes and DNA. This sample comprises tens of thousands of distinct CDR3 sequences, 9.5% to 15% of them detected only once. The ten largest clones add up to roughly 2.5% of the sample. The sample was whole blood, taken at baseline. The receptors originated from an adult who was a healthcare worker with PCR-confirmed SARS-CoV-2 infection or an uninfected control (not recorded which).

This clonotype came up a few times. This chain links TRBV29-1 with TRBJ2-7; 8 positions match TRBD2. Germline assignment: CDR1 SQVTM and CDR2 ANQGSEA. This CDR3 is 11 amino acids long. V lost 7 bases, J lost 5 bases, and 4 bases stayed unmatched. CDR3 coding DNA: TGCAGCGCGGGGGGGGGCCACGAGCAGTACTTC. Its protein is CSAGGGHEQYF.

This clonotype has more than one count but fewer than ten. The rearrangement joins TRBV27 to TRBJ2-2, with a possible D match to TRBD2 (7 bases). The CDR3 runs 19 residues. The germline V and J ends were trimmed by 3 bases and 2 bases, with 22 bases remaining between them. Per the germline V gene, CDR1 is MNHEY and CDR2 is SMNVEV (reference sequence). The CDR3 region has the DNA TGTGCCAGCAGTTTGTACGGCGGGGGCCCGACCCTTAACACCGGGGAGCTGTTTTTT. This encodes CASSLYGGGPTLNTGELFF.

This clonotype was recorded a few times. The chain is built from TRBV29-1 and TRBJ2-3; weak D call: TRBD1 (6 bases). Germline CDR1 SQVTM, CDR2 ANQGSEA. V lost 6 bases and J 0 bases, leaving 16 bases between the germline ends. The CDR3 has 15 residues. Written as DNA, the CDR3 is TGCAGCGTGAGAACAGGGTCGGTGAGCACAGATACGCAGTATTTT. Its protein product is CSVRTGSVSTDTQYF.

Only a few counts were recorded for this clonotype. This sequence joins TRBV28 and TRBJ2-3; a weak D match, TRBD2 (5 bases). V was trimmed by 2 bases and J by 0 bases, leaving 9 bases between them. Germline V gene lookup returns CDR1 MDHEN and CDR2 SYDVKM. This CDR3 contains 15 residues. CDR3 amino acids: CASSLRRTSTDTQYF. CDR3 in DNA: TGTGCCAGCAGTTTACGGCGGACTAGCACAGATACGCAGTATTTT.

This clonotype has just a few counts. The CDR3 region has the DNA TGTGCCACCAGGCCCAGCCCAGGAGGGGGAGAGACCCAGTACTTC. Protein product: CATRPSPGGGETQYF. The chain combines TRBV15 with TRBJ2-5; perhaps D is TRBD1 or TRBD2 (6 bases each). Germline assignment: CDR1 LNHNV and CDR2 YYDKDF (reference sequence). V lost 6 bases to trimming and J lost 4 bases, with 18 bases between them. This CDR3 is built from 15 residues.

The table lists this clonotype with a few counts. The chain carries TRBV28 and TRBJ2-3; TRBD1 aligns across 9 bases. The CDR3 covers 16 residues. The trim removed 7 bases at V and 2 bases at J, leaving 10 bases unmatched. Germline V gives CDR1 MDHEN, CDR2 SYDVKM. The CDR3 nucleotides are TGTGCCAGCATACGATGGGACAGGGTCTTCACAGATACGCAGTATTTT. This gives the protein CASIRWDRVFTDTQYF.

This clonotype came up many times. This chain joins TRBV20-1 and TRBJ1-1, with D tentatively TRBD1 (6 bases). Looked up from germline, CDR1 is DFQATT and CDR2 is SNEGSKA (reference sequence). The length of the CDR3 is 14 residues. Trimming pared 5 bases from V and 6 bases from J, leaving 19 bases between. The CDR3 protein is CSASKTGPTAEAFF. DNA for the CDR3: TGCAGTGCTTCTAAGACAGGTCCTACTGCTGAAGCTTTCTTT.

This clonotype occurred a few times. The chain is built from TRBV6-2 or TRBV6-3 and TRBJ2-1; no firm D call. CDR1 and CDR2 from the germline V gene are MNHEY and SVGEGT. CDR3 length equals 14 residues. Trimming took 3 bases from V and 9 from J, leaving 15 bases between them. CDR3 sequence (DNA): TGTGCCAGCAGTTATTCTTCCCGACGGAGTGAGCAGTTCTTC. Protein sequence: CASSYSSRRSEQFF.

Ten or more counts support this clonotype. The chain combines TRBV20-1 with TRBJ2-1; D is ambiguous. V lost 0 bases, J lost 0 bases, and 12 bases lay in between. The CDR3 runs to 16 residues. CDR1 and CDR2 from the germline V gene are DFQATT and SNEGSKA (reference sequence). The CDR3 DNA is TGCAGTGCTAGAGATCTGCGCGCCCTCTCCTACAATGAGCAGTTCTTC. Translating it yields CSARDLRALSYNEQFF.

This clonotype was seen a handful of times. This chain joins TRBV7-9 and TRBJ2-7, with D perhaps TRBD2 (5 bases). CDR1 and CDR2 from the germline V gene are SEHNR and FQNEAQ (reference sequence). Trimming removed 6 bases from V and 5 bases from J, with 14 bases in between. This CDR3 comprises 13 residues. The CDR3 DNA is TGTGCCAGCAGTCACCGAGGGTCGGACGAGCAGTACTTC. This sequence encodes CASSHRGSDEQYF.

A few counts support this clonotype. The chain joins TRBV11-2 to TRBJ2-7; TRBD1 aligns across 8 bases. The CDR3 runs to 15 residues. CDR1 is SGHAT, CDR2 FQNNGV, per germline. Trimming removed 5 bases from V and 4 bases from J; junction bases left unmatched: 10. CDR3 DNA sequence: TGTGCCAGCAGCATGACCGGGACAGGAGGGTACGAGCAGTACTTC. Translated, it gives CASSMTGTGGYEQYF. The full variable domain, rest sourced from reference TRBV11-2 and TRBJ2-7, is EAGVAQSPRYKIIEKRQSVAFWCNPISGHATLYWYQQILGQGPKLLIQFQNNGVVDDSQLPKDRFSAERLKGVDSTLKIQPAKLEDSAVYLCASSMTGTGGYEQYFGPGTRLTVT.

This sequence joins TRBV7-9 and TRBJ1-4; D gene unclear. Germline V gene sequence: CDR1 SEHNR, CDR2 FQNEAQ (reference sequence). The CDR3 spans 16 residues. The V end was cut by 5 bases, the J end by 0 bases, with 13 bases between. The CDR3 sequence: CASSPGSVATNEKLFF. The CDR3 DNA reads as TGTGCCAGCAGCCCTGGGTCGGTTGCAACTAATGAAAAACTGTTTTTT.

In this sample, this clonotype turned up a few times. This chain links TRBV11-2 with TRBJ1-3; TRBD1 is a possible D gene (6 bases). CDR1 SGHAT and CDR2 FQNNGV come from the germline V gene. The length of the CDR3 is 19 residues. V was trimmed by 4 bases and J by 2 bases, leaving 24 bases between them. CDR3 sequence: CASSWPVGRGGDAGNTIYF. In nucleotides, the CDR3 is TGTGCCAGCAGCTGGCCCGTTGGTCGAGGGGGAGACGCTGGAAACACCATATATTTT.

Only a few counts were recorded for this clonotype. The chain links TRBV7-7 to TRBJ2-3; 8 nucleotides match TRBD2. The CDR3 extends over 15 amino acids. Losses at the gene ends were 5 bases for V and 0 bases for J; bases not matched to a gene: 4. CDR1 SSHAT and CDR2 FNYEAQ come from the germline V gene (reference sequence). The CDR3 DNA reads TGTGCCAGCAGCCAAACTAGCGGCAGCACAGATACGCAGTATTTT. The encoded protein is CASSQTSGSTDTQYF.

The rearrangement links TRBV11-2 to TRBJ2-7, with a tentative D call TRBD2 (6 bases). V lost 2 bases to trimming and J lost 4 bases, with 15 bases between them. In germline, CDR1 is SGHAT, CDR2 FQNNGV. This CDR3 is 15 amino acids long. CDR3 nucleotide sequence: TGTGCCAGCAGCTTAATGGCGGGGAGCGTATACGAGCAGTACTTC. As protein: CASSLMAGSVYEQYF.

This clonotype was counted at least ten times. The chain employs TRBV7-2 and TRBJ1-1, with TRBD1 identical over 7 bases. Germline CDR1 reads SGHTA; CDR2 reads FQGNSA. This CDR3 region has 14 residues. With V trimmed by 5 bases and J by 4 bases, 7 bases remained unmatched. The CDR3 DNA follows: TGTGCCAGCAGCATGGACAGGTCGGTCACTGAAGCTTTCTTT. Translating it yields CASSMDRSVTEAFF.

This clonotype showed up just a few times. The chain couples TRBV7-2 to TRBJ1-6, with a weak D call TRBD1 (5 bases). Germline V gives CDR1 SGHTA, CDR2 FQGNSA. V shed 1 base and J shed 3 bases, with 10 bases lying between them. CDR3 length: 16 residues. As DNA, the CDR3 is TGTGCCAGCAGCTTAGTACAGGCGATCTATAATTCACCCCTCCACTTT. It yields the protein CASSLVQAIYNSPLHF.

CDR3 nucleotide sequence: TGTGCCAGCAGTTCTAGCGGGGCGAGCACAGATACGCAGTATTTT. The encoded protein is CASSSSGASTDTQYF. V usage is TRBV12-3 or TRBV12-4 and J usage is TRBJ2-3, with 9 bases lining up with TRBD2. Trimming at V came to 4 bases and at J to 0 bases, leaving 2 bases not matched to a gene. There are 15 residues in the CDR3.

This clonotype occurred a few times. The V gene is TRBV29-1, the J gene TRBJ2-2; D is perhaps TRBD1 or TRBD2 (5 bases each). There are 14 residues in the CDR3. Germline lookup yields CDR1 SQVTM and CDR2 ANQGSEA. V was pared by 6 bases and J by 2 bases, with 13 bases between. The CDR3 DNA is TGCAGCGTAAGGACGGGGCAAAACACCGGGGAGCTGTTTTTT. Translating gives CSVRTGQNTGELFF.

V is TRBV28 and J is TRBJ2-1; possibly TRBD1 for D (5 bases). The CDR3 length is 16 residues. Trimming took off 2 bases at V and 3 bases at J, with 14 bases between the two ends. Germline CDR1 is MDHEN and CDR2 is SYDVKM. The CDR3 loop reads CASSLQGVVGYNEQFF. Here the CDR3 DNA reads TGTGCCAGCAGTTTACAAGGGGTAGTGGGCTACAATGAGCAGTTCTTC.

This clonotype has ten or more counts. This chain uses TRBV5-4 with TRBJ2-5; TRBD1 might be the D (5 bases). CDR1 and CDR2 from the germline V gene are SGHNT and YYREEE (reference sequence). The CDR3 has 14 residues. The V and J ends lost 4 bases and 1 base respectively, with 11 bases between them. Here the CDR3 DNA reads TGTGCCAGCAGCCGAGACAGCTTCCAAGAGACCCAGTACTTC. As protein: CASSRDSFQETQYF. The full variable domain, its missing parts supplied by reference TRBV5-4 and TRBJ2-5, is ETGVTQSPTHLIKTRGQQVTLRCSSQSGHNTVSWYQQALGQGPQFIFQYYREEENGRGNFPPRFSGLQFPNYSSELNVNALELDDSALYLCASSRDSFQETQYFGPGTRLLVL.

Many counts were recorded for this clonotype. The J gene is TRBJ2-3, the V gene TRBV28; no definite D call. Germline V gene sequence: CDR1 MDHEN, CDR2 SYDVKM. The CDR3 spans 12 residues. With 3 bases removed from V and 5 bases from J, the gap between germline ends came to 6 bases. The CDR3 sequence: CASSLLGDTQYF. CDR3 DNA sequence: TGTGCCAGCAGTTTGTTGGGAGATACGCAGTATTTT.

The genes are TRBV20-1 and TRBJ1-5; D might be TRBD1 (5 bases). The CDR3 is 13 residues long. CDR1 is DFQATT, CDR2 SNEGSKA, per germline (reference sequence). V lost 5 bases and J 4 bases, leaving 12 bases between the germline ends. CDR3 coding DNA: TGCAGTGCTCTAAGTGGGGGAAATCAGCCCCAGCATTTT. As protein: CSALSGGNQPQHF.

This clonotype was counted ten times or more. The chain joins TRBV15 to TRBJ1-6, with unresolved D. The CDR3 has 12 amino acids. V gave up 0 bases and J gave up 10 bases, with 4 bases separating them. CDR1 is LNHNV, CDR2 YYDKDF, per germline (reference sequence). The CDR3 DNA follows: TGTGCCACCAGCAGAGATCACTCACCCCTCCACTTT. It specifies CATSRDHSPLHF.

The V gene is TRBV7-2, the J gene TRBJ2-5; 10 nucleotides agree with TRBD1. This CDR3 contains 16 residues. Germline values: CDR1 SGHTA, CDR2 FQGNSA. V trimming: 5 bases; J trimming: 1 base; junction bases outside the gene matches: 7. CDR3 in DNA: TGTGCCAGCAGCCCCCGACAGGGGGCCTCCCAAGAGACCCAGTACTTC. Translating gives CASSPRQGASQETQYF.

V gene TRBV12-3 or TRBV12-4 combines with J gene TRBJ2-7; weak D call: TRBD1 (6 bases). With 6 bases removed from V and 2 bases from J, the gap between germline ends came to 14 bases. This CDR3 has 14 residues. The CDR3 nucleotides read TGTGCCAGCAGGAAACAGGGAAGGACCTACGAGCAGTACTTC. It encodes CASRKQGRTYEQYF.

This chain links TRBV28 with TRBJ2-7; D possibly uses TRBD1 or TRBD2 (5 bases each). The CDR3 contains 16 residues. V lost 3 bases and J lost 0, with 15 bases in between. The V gene's germline CDR1 is MDHEN and CDR2 SYDVKM. Here the CDR3 DNA reads TGTGCCAGCAGTTTGGCAGGGACGGGTAGCTCCTACGAGCAGTACTTC. Translated, it gives CASSLAGTGSSYEQYF.

This clonotype came up a few times. The chain recombines TRBV5-4 with TRBJ2-7; possibly TRBD2 for D (5 bases). CDR3 size: 15 residues. Germline V CDR1 and CDR2: SGHNT, YYREEE (reference sequence). V was trimmed by 4 bases and J by 0 bases, leaving 14 bases between them. The CDR3 protein is CASSPPGKNSYEQYF. The CDR3 DNA sequence: TGTGCCAGCAGCCCTCCGGGGAAGAACTCCTACGAGCAGTACTTC. The full variable domain, completed using reference TRBV5-4 and TRBJ2-7, is ETGVTQSPTHLIKTRGQQVTLRCSSQSGHNTVSWYQQALGQGPQFIFQYYREEENGRGNFPPRFSGLQFPNYSSELNVNALELDDSALYLCASSPPGKNSYEQYFGPGTRLTVT.